This T cell receptor (beta chain) was observed in a study of Ad26.COV2.S vaccination and SARS-CoV-2 variants (dated by TCRdb to about 2021). Concerning the study at large: Vaccine-arm donors came from COV1001, a multicentre, randomized, double-blind, placebo-controlled phase I-IIa trial of Ad26.COV2.S in healthy adults. Ad26.COV2.S was administered intramuscularly at a dose of 5x10^10 or 1x10^11 viral particles, either as one shot or as two shots given 56 days apart. TCRbeta repertoire sequencing was used to assess the specificity and breadth of SARS-CoV-2-reactive T cell receptors after Ad26.COV2.S vaccination. The TCR-sequenced set comprised around 32 samples: approximately 20 Ad26.COV2.S vaccine recipients, 5 placebo recipients and 8 SARS-CoV-2 convalescent individuals. Trial participants were randomized into five groups of five: low-dose or high-dose Ad26.COV2.S given once or twice, or placebo on both occasions. Investigators did not know the trial group allocation while performing experiments and assessing outcomes.

The paper's findings and limits, for the study overall: It was noted by the authors that total T cell responses may have been underestimated by the TCR breadth and depth analyses. Substantial breadth of spike-specific CD8+ and CD4+ T cell responses was reported after vaccination. Ad26.COV2.S recipients had higher spike-specific TCR breadth than placebo recipients (P = 0.0014). The study lacked the statistical power to compare responses across vaccine doses or regimens. Comparable non-spike TCR breadth was observed between vaccine and placebo recipients, consistent with only spike being contained in the vaccine.

TCRbeta CDR3 regions were sequenced with the immunoSEQ Assay. After extraction, genomic DNA underwent amplification by bias-controlled multiplex PCR, followed by high-throughput sequencing. As for the authors' bioinformatics: Collapsing and filtering of sequences were performed to quantify the absolute abundance of each unique TCRbeta CDR3 region. Usable DNA was measured by amplifying reference genes present in all nucleated cells, and TCRbeta template counts were normalized to that usable DNA to estimate T cell fraction. Repertoire TCRs were annotated as SARS-CoV-2-specific when V gene, CDR3 amino acid sequence and J gene were exactly matched to a known reactive TCR set. The reference SARS-CoV-2 TCR set was obtained from MIRA and was filtered for enrichment in COVID-19-positive ImmuneCODE repertoires, whereby public or cross-reactive TCRs were removed. Based on the MIRA antigens, annotated TCRs were further analysed at the level of specific ORF or position within ORF. Breadth was defined as the number of annotated unique rearrangements divided by the total number of unique productive rearrangements, and depth was defined as the summed frequency of the annotated unique rearrangements. TCR breadth was compared between groups using two-sided Wilcoxon rank-sum tests. What TCRdb holds here is the immuneACCESS table cut down to in-frame rearrangements. Part of the clones is not present; checked against another copy, under half of the missing clones reflect an unresolved V gene, and the others are unexplained. That table supplies the V and J calls and clone size; D and trimming were determined from the DNA. Within this sample are 200,000 to 300,000 clones, with roughly nine tenths of them counted one time only. Of the sample, about 2.8% is held by the ten largest clones.

In regard to this clone: Its antigen is still unknown. Base qualities are not recorded, but no much larger clone differs from it by a single base.

Counted from cysteine to phenylalanine, this CDR3 has 13 amino acids. The read is trimmed to its CDR3 DNA, 39 bases read in frame from base 1. V is reduced by 4 bases and J by 3 bases, leaving a spacing of 9 bases between them. Looking up the germline V gene yields CDR1 MNHEY and CDR2 SVGAGI. The intended sense of this specimen's treatment or condition label: 19 received Ad26.COV2.S at low or high dose, single or two shots; about 5 received placebo; per-sample allocation not given. For vaccine and placebo recipients, repertoires were sequenced using samples collected on day 63 after the first injection. In Cohort 1b, 25 to 30 adults aged 18-55 years were enrolled at a single site in Boston, USA, between 29 July and 7 August 2020. As a vaccine, Ad26.COV2.S was a replication-incompetent adenovirus type 26 vector that expressed a prefusion-stabilized SARS-CoV-2 spike protein derived from the original Wuhan strain.

The starting material was peripheral blood, obtained in a trial of Ad26.COV2.S vaccine versus placebo. This clonotype was sampled from a person aged 18 to 65 who received the Ad26.COV2.S COVID-19 vaccine or a placebo. The chain was built from TRBV6-5 and TRBJ1-1, with the D gene not confidently named. The CDR3: CASSLTSDTEAFF. The DNA sequence follows: TGTGCCAGCAGTTTGACATCGGACACTGAAGCTTTCTTT.